The present entry profiles one T cell receptor (beta chain) with its context. What antigen it recognizes has not been identified. Compared with germline, one end of the junction differs, possibly owing to a read error. Receptor libraries were prepared by multiplex PCR. Data came from an Illumina HiSeq 2500. TCRbeta libraries were built by three rounds of nested PCR using primers (Table S4), following protocols modified from ARM-PCR. PCR products of 200-500 bp were gel-excised and purified with the QIAquick gel extraction kit before sequencing. The original pipeline was this. Trimmomatic was used to clean the reads, FLASH merged the cleaned reads into complete CDR3 sequences, and MiTCR assigned the sequences to V(D)J germline segments. VDJtools was used to compute clonal diversity as the inverse Simpson's index. In-frame sequences lacking a premature stop codon were counted as productive reads. Using fastp trimming at Q25 and MiXCR clonotype assembly, TCRdb reanalyzed the public sequencing data and kept in-frame beta chains. CDR3 protein duplicates are merged, each entry listing the most common genes and DNA. The authors' filters were not applied to this entry. The sample table records fewer than 75,000 distinct CDR3 sequences; more than 65% of these occur just once. Roughly 45% of the sample lies in the top ten.

This sample is part of a study of tumor and adjacent non-tumor tissue in lung cancer (dated by TCRdb to the late 2010s). With respect to the entire study: The cohort included more than nine adenocarcinoma, a couple of squamous cell carcinoma and 1 small cell lung cancer patients. A total of some 130 million productive TCRbeta reads were generated by sequencing, corresponding to an average of roughly 4 million reads per sample. TCRbeta CDR3 sequencing was performed on 25 to 30 paired specimens, with one tumor sample and one normal lung sample collected per patient. Using bulk TCRbeta repertoires from around 14 lung cancer patients, the study set lung tumor tissue side by side with matched distant non-tumor lung tissue. The roughly 15 patients were aged roughly 31 to 80 years, included some 10 men and 5 women, and had TNM stage I to III disease. Overall study outcomes, separate from this receptor: TCR diversity was significantly higher in younger patients, and higher tumor TCR diversity was associated with shorter overall and disease-free survival. TCR diversity (inverse Simpson) was significantly higher in tumor than in normal lung tissue (about 400 vs 150, P = 0.0075, Mann-Whitney U test). Only about 15 patients were included in the cohort, and the need for larger samples and more detailed clinical data was noted by the authors. A significantly larger cumulative share of the repertoire was made up by the top 100 clones in normal lung than in tumor tissue. Neither the sequencing platform nor unique molecular identifiers are mentioned in the methods. Peripheral blood was not sequenced, so blood TCRbeta repertoires in these lung cancer patients were not examined.

Bulk unsorted tissue served as the source for RNA extraction, and RNA quality was assessed using a NanoDrop ND-1000 and an Agilent 2100. For the normal lung samples, distant non-tumor tissue was collected more than 3 cm away from the tumor edge. Newly diagnosed lung cancer patients without prior chemotherapy who had been admitted for thoracic surgery in China between August and November 2014 were enrolled as donors. Patients with previous radiotherapy or chemotherapy, or with another concurrent cancer, were excluded from the study. Surgical tissue pieces of 1-2 cm3 were preserved in RNAlater solution and were kept at -80 degrees C until use. The CDR1 and CDR2 encoded by the germline V gene are SGHNT and YENEEA. From the cysteine up to the phenylalanine, the CDR3 has a length of 14 residues. Just CDR3 DNA is preserved here, 42 bases in frame from base 1.

This TCR was recovered from a man in his 60s with non-small cell lung cancer. The V and J segments used are TRBV11-3 and TRBJ2-2, with no confident D gene call. Specimen: distant non-tumor lung tissue. The CDR3 in this case is CASSVDPNTGELFF. The nucleotide sequence reads as follows: TGTGCCAGCAGCGTAGACCCGAACACCGGGGAGCTGTTTTTT.